These 14 T cell receptor beta chains were all obtained from the same sample, sequenced in a study of response to subunit inactivated influenza vaccine. One entry per CDR3 protein results from TCRdb running MiXCR on the RT-PCR reads. In the table there are roughly 570,000 distinct CDR3 sequences, 13% to 15% of which are singletons. The sample here was PBMCs from blood, taken about 11 days after vaccination. These receptors came from a man aged 45-65 years who received an inactivated influenza vaccine.

The rearrangement joins TRBV28 to TRBJ2-5, with TRBD2 matching 11 bases. The germline gives CDR1 MDHEN, CDR2 SYDVKM. The J segment lost 3 bases and the V segment lost 3 bases, leaving 6 bases of the junction unmatched. This CDR3 is 16 amino acids long. The CDR3 loop is CASSLTLAGVKETQYF. DNA of the CDR3: TGTGCCAGCAGTTTGACACTAGCGGGAGTCAAAGAGACCCAGTACTTC.

The genes are TRBV19 and TRBJ2-3; D possibly uses TRBD1 or TRBD2 (5 bases each). V lost 6 bases and J lost 7, with 11 bases in between. The CDR3 sequence is 12 residues long. Germline V gene data show CDR1 as LNHDA and CDR2 as SQIVND (reference sequence). The CDR3: CASSMRGNTQYF. CDR3 sequence (DNA): TGTGCCAGTAGCATGAGGGGAAATACGCAGTATTTT.

This chain links TRBV9 with TRBJ2-7; D might be TRBD1 or TRBD2, each matching 5 bases. Germline V gene lookup returns CDR1 SGDLS and CDR2 YYNGEE. V was cut by 4 bases and J by 3 bases, with 11 bases left in between. The CDR3 covers 13 residues. The CDR3 coding sequence is TGTGCCAGCAGCCCGGGGCTGGGCTACGAGCAGTACTTC. Translated: CASSPGLGYEQYF.

The chain couples TRBV27 to TRBJ2-1, with 7 bases lining up with TRBD2. Germline CDR1 and CDR2: MNHEY and SMNVEV (reference sequence). After removal of 6 bases from V and 12 bases from J, the junction contained 11 bases not matched to a gene. CDR3 length equals 13 residues. Written as DNA, the CDR3 is TGTGCCAGCAGAGCCACTAGCGATGTAGGGCAGTTCTTC. Translating it yields CASRATSDVGQFF.

This clonotype was counted at least ten times. The chain links TRBV29-1 to TRBJ1-1; no clear D gene. Germline V lookup: CDR1 SQVTM, CDR2 ANQGSEA. The V end lost 6 bases, the J end lost 0 bases, and 11 bases lay between the germline ends. The CDR3 spans 13 residues. The CDR3 region has the DNA TGCAGCGTAGGAGAAGCGATGAACACTGAAGCTTTCTTT. Protein sequence: CSVGEAMNTEAFF.

In its sample, this clonotype was seen a few times. CDR3 region: CASRKGGDTGELFF. CDR3 nucleotides: TGTGCCAGCAGGAAAGGGGGGGACACCGGGGAGCTGTTTTTT. This chain joins TRBV6-4 and TRBJ2-2; D possibly corresponds to TRBD2 (7 bases). V was trimmed by 6 bases and J by 3 bases, leaving 11 bases between them. Per germline, CDR1 MRHNA and CDR2 SNTAGT. The CDR3 runs to 14 residues.

This clonotype has a count of ten or more. This chain uses TRBV6-5 with TRBJ2-5; the D gene could be TRBD1 or TRBD2 (6 bases each). The CDR3 contains 16 residues. Trimming pared 2 bases from V and 5 bases from J, leaving 18 bases between. The germline V gene has CDR1 MNHEY and CDR2 SVGAGI. CDR3 residues: CASSYGTSKGGETQYF. For the CDR3, the DNA is TGTGCCAGCAGTTACGGAACTAGCAAAGGGGGGGAGACCCAGTACTTC.

The gene calls are TRBV20-1 and TRBJ2-7; 8 bases fit TRBD2. V lost 4 bases to trimming and J lost 0 bases; unmatched junction nucleotides: 8. The CDR3 consists of 15 residues. The germline V gene has CDR1 DFQATT and CDR2 SNEGSKA (reference sequence). The CDR3 protein is CSAIPIAGSSYEQYF. Written as DNA, the CDR3 is TGCAGTGCTATACCTATAGCGGGGAGCTCCTACGAGCAGTACTTC.

The chain couples TRBV4-3 to TRBJ1-4; TRBD1 aligns across 7 bases. V trimming: 1 base; J trimming: 5 bases; junction bases outside the gene matches: 4. The CDR3 consists of 15 residues. CDR1 and CDR2 from the germline V gene are LGHNA and YSLEER. The CDR3 region is CASSQVRGGNEKLFF. In DNA, the CDR3 is TGCGCCAGCAGCCAAGTCAGGGGGGGAAATGAAAAACTGTTTTTT.

This clonotype was counted only a few times. CDR3 bases: TGTGCCACCATACCCGGGGAAGGGAACCCGAACACCGGGGAGCTGTTTTTT. Its translation is CATIPGEGNPNTGELFF. This chain uses TRBV15 with TRBJ2-2, with D possibly matching TRBD2 (5 bases). V was pared by 7 bases and J by 0 bases, with 18 bases between. The CDR3 is 17 amino acids. CDR1 is LNHNV, CDR2 YYDKDF, per germline (reference sequence).

Only a few counts were recorded for this clonotype. V is TRBV12-3 or TRBV12-4 and J is TRBJ1-4, with D possibly TRBD1 on 6 matching bases. V lost 10 bases and J lost 3, with 12 bases in between. The CDR3 covers 13 residues. Here the CDR3 reads CAIRGLANEKLFF. The CDR3 DNA follows: TGTGCCATCCGGGGGCTTGCTAATGAAAAACTGTTTTTT.

This clonotype was found a few times. CDR3 sequence: CASSSPHPMTSGVTGELFF. The CDR3 nucleotides are TGTGCCAGCAGCTCCCCGCACCCCATGACTAGCGGGGTCACCGGGGAGCTGTTTTTT. The V and J genes are TRBV11-2 and TRBJ2-2, with TRBD2 matching 11 bases. After removal of 4 bases from V and 4 bases from J, the junction contained 14 bases not matched to a gene. CDR3 length: 19 residues. Germline loops: CDR1 SGHAT, CDR2 FQNNGV.

The V gene is TRBV24-1, the J gene TRBJ2-1; TRBD1 aligns across 7 bases. The CDR3 spans 15 residues. V was pared by 3 bases and J by 4 bases, with 5 bases of the junction left unmatched. Germline values: CDR1 KGHDR, CDR2 SFDVKD. The CDR3 is CATSDPGQPYNEQFF. As DNA, the CDR3 is TGTGCCACCAGTGATCCGGGACAGCCATACAATGAGCAGTTCTTC.

This clonotype was counted only a few times. The rearrangement uses TRBV29-1 and TRBJ2-3; a weak D match, TRBD2 (6 bases). With 6 bases removed from V and 2 bases from J, the gap between germline ends came to 9 bases. The CDR3 spans 12 residues. Germline V lookup: CDR1 SQVTM, CDR2 ANQGSEA. The CDR3 DNA follows: TGCAGCGTCCGCGGGGCCACAGATACGCAGTATTTT. Its translation is CSVRGATDTQYF.